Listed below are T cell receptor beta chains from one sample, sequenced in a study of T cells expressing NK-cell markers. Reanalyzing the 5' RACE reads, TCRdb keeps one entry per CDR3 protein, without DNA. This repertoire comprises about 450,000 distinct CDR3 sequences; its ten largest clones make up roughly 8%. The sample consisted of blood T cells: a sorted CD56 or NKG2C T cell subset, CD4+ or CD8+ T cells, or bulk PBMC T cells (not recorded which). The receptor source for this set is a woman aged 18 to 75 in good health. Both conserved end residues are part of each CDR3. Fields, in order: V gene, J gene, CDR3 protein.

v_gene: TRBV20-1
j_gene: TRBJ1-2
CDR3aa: CSAPAAGTTYGYTF

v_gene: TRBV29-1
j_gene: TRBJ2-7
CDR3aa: CSVGSTEIHEQYF

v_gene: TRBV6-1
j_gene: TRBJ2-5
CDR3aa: CASSHRDPLQETQYF

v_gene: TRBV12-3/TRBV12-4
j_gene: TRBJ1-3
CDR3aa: CASSLRRASSGNTIYF

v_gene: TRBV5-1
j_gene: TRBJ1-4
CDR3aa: CASSPNDPRSNEKLFF

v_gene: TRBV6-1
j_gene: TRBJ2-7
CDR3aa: CASRGTLAGGAEQYF

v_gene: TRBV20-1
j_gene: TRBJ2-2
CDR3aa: CSARWTSGGTGELFF

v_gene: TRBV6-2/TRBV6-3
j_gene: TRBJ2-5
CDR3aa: CASSYPNLETQYF

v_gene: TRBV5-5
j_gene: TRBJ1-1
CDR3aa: CASSLSGTIEAFF

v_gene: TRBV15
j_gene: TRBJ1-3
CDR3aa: CATSLRGHSGNTIYF

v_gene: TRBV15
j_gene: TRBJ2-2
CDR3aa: CATSRGDRSGELFF

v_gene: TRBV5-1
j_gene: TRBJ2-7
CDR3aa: CASSFWSRTSYEQYF

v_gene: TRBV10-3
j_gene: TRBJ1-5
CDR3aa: CATKEWGNQPQHF

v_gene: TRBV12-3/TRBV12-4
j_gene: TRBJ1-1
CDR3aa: CASSPRGTGETEAFF

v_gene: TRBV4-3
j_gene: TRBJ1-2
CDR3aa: CASSHNNNYGYTF

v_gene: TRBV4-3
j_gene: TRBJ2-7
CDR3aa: CASSQAEGYSYEQYF

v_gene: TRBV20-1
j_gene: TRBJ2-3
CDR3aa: CSANPRPGSTDTQYF

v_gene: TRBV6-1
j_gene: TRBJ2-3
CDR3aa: CATEGAGGPDTQYF

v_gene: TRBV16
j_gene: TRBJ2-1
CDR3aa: CASSQTYNEQFF

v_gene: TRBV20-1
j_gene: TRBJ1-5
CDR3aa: CSAQQGDSNQPQHF

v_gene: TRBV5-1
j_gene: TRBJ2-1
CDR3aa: CASSLASIDEQFF

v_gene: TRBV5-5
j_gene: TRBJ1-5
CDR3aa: CASSMTGRDQPQHF